The 24 T cell receptor beta chains below were found in one sample sequenced in a study of T cell repertoires in ileal Crohn's disease. As to time point: neoterminal ileum biopsy at postoperative endoscopy, about 6 months after surgery. Profiling relied on immunoSEQ multiplex PCR, and the TCRdb table lists in-frame clones only, not all of them. The table shows some 20,000 clones, with approximately 72% occurring only once. The sequencing input was ileal tissue. The receptors shown here come from an adult with Crohn's disease.

V usage is TRBV6-6 and J usage is TRBJ2-2; D is perhaps TRBD2 (5 bases). CDR3 length: 14 amino acids. Germline V gene lookup returns CDR1 MNHNY and CDR2 SVGAGI (reference sequence). Trimming took off 4 bases at V and 4 bases at J, with 10 bases between the two ends. CDR3: CASSFTRGTGELFF. CDR3 DNA sequence: TGTGCCAGCAGTTTCACTAGAGGCACCGGGGAGCTGTTTTTT.

This clone has just one count. The chain employs TRBV4-1 and TRBJ2-1; the D is unclear. V gave up 0 bases and J gave up 3 bases, with 12 bases separating them. The germline V gene has CDR1 MGHRA and CDR2 YSYEKL. This CDR3 comprises 16 residues. This CDR3 reads CASSQDEARNYNEQFF. The CDR3 coding sequence is TGCGCCAGCAGCCAAGATGAAGCGCGAAACTACAATGAGCAGTTCTTC.

The chain joins TRBV5-1 to TRBJ1-1, with D possibly TRBD1 on 5 matching bases. The germline V and J ends were trimmed by 4 bases and 6 bases, with 16 bases remaining between them. CDR1 SGHRS and CDR2 YFSETQ come from the germline V gene. This CDR3 is built from 14 residues. Written as DNA, the CDR3 is TGCGCCAGCAGCCGGGGGGGGGAAAAGGCTGAAGCTTTCTTT. It encodes CASSRGGEKAEAFF.

The J gene is TRBJ2-7, the V gene TRBV7-9, with D perhaps TRBD2 (6 bases). The germline V gene has CDR1 SEHNR and CDR2 FQNEAQ (reference sequence). Trimming cost V 1 base and J 2 bases, with 9 bases left between them. This CDR3 region has 14 residues. The CDR3 protein is CASSLGGITYEQYF. CDR3 sequence (DNA): TGTGCCAGCAGCTTAGGCGGGATCACCTACGAGCAGTACTTC.

This clone was recorded once. The rearrangement uses TRBV29-1 and TRBJ1-1; TRBD1 matches 9 bases. This CDR3 region has 14 residues. Germline lookup yields CDR1 SQVTM and CDR2 ANQGSEA. The V and J ends lost 6 bases and 5 bases, in that order; junction bases with no gene match: 10. Here the CDR3 reads CSVKIQGARTEAFF. In DNA, the CDR3 is TGCAGCGTCAAAATACAGGGGGCGCGAACTGAAGCTTTCTTT.

The rearrangement joins TRBV5-1 to TRBJ1-2, with D hard to call. This CDR3 region has 13 residues. Trimming took 1 base from V and 2 from J, leaving 6 bases between them. CDR1 is SGHRS and CDR2 is YFSETQ in the germline V gene. Here the CDR3 reads CASSLTVNYGYTF. CDR3 sequence (DNA): TGCGCCAGCAGCTTGACGGTGAACTATGGCTACACCTTC.

This clone was seen more than once but under ten times. The gene calls are TRBV27 and TRBJ2-1; tentatively, D is TRBD1 (5 bases). The V and J ends lost 3 bases and 4 bases respectively, with 13 bases between them. This CDR3 comprises 15 residues. The germline V gene encodes CDR1 MNHEY and CDR2 SMNVEV (reference sequence). CDR3 amino acids: CASSFTGLDYNEQFF. As DNA, the CDR3 is TGTGCCAGCAGTTTCACAGGATTAGATTACAATGAGCAGTTCTTC.

The rearrangement uses TRBV4-2 and TRBJ1-2; possible D gene TRBD1, 6 bases. The V gene's germline CDR1 is LGHNA and CDR2 YNFKEQ. This CDR3 contains 16 residues. V was shortened by 1 base and J by 4 bases, with 16 bases between the two germline ends. CDR3 in amino acids: CASSQVGTMETYGYTF. CDR3 DNA: TGTGCCAGCAGCCAAGTTGGGACAATGGAGACCTATGGCTACACCTTC.

This chain connects TRBV5-4 to TRBJ2-1; possibly TRBD2 for D (6 bases). V lost 4 bases and J lost 0, with 14 bases in between. Germline V gene lookup returns CDR1 SGHNT and CDR2 YYREEE (reference sequence). The CDR3 spans 16 residues. The CDR3 sequence: CASSVSGTFSYNEQFF. CDR3 bases: TGTGCCAGCAGCGTCTCCGGGACTTTCTCCTACAATGAGCAGTTCTTC. The whole variable domain, filled in from reference TRBV5-4 and TRBJ2-1, reads ETGVTQSPTHLIKTRGQQVTLRCSSQSGHNTVSWYQQALGQGPQFIFQYYREEENGRGNFPPRFSGLQFPNYSSELNVNALELDDSALYLCASSVSGTFSYNEQFFGPGTRLTVL.

The chain has TRBV18 and TRBJ1-5; 10 positions agree with TRBD1. Germline V gives CDR1 KGHSH, CDR2 LQKENI. V shed 3 bases and J 11 bases; nucleotides not matched to a gene: 1. The CDR3 totals 12 residues. The CDR3 bases are TGTGCCAGCTCACCGACAGGGGGCACCCAGCATTTT. Its protein is CASSPTGGTQHF.

The chain recombines TRBV2 with TRBJ1-5; D possibly corresponds to TRBD1 (5 bases). V was trimmed by 5 bases and J by 2 bases, leaving 16 bases between them. CDR3 size: 16 residues. The germline CDR1 and CDR2 sequences are SNHLY and FYNNEI. The CDR3 DNA is TGTGCCAGCAGTAGGGGCGCGACGGGGGGCAATCAGCCCCAGCATTTT. Its translation: CASSRGATGGNQPQHF. The whole variable domain, remainder taken from reference TRBV2 and TRBJ1-5, is EPEVTQTPSHQVTQMGQEVILRCVPISNHLYFYWYRQILGQKVEFLVSFYNNEISEKSEIFDDQFSVERPDGSNFTLKIRSTKLEDSAMYFCASSRGATGGNQPQHFGDGTRLSIL.

J is TRBJ1-1 and V is TRBV29-1; the match to TRBD1 covers 8 bases. Germline trimming cut 7 bases from V and 2 bases from J; bases unmatched to any gene: 6. The length of the CDR3 is 13 residues. Germline values: CDR1 SQVTM, CDR2 ANQGSEA. CDR3: CSGDRGRNTEAFF. As DNA, the CDR3 is TGCAGCGGTGACAGGGGACGTAACACTGAAGCTTTCTTT.

The rearrangement joins TRBV9 to TRBJ1-2; D ambiguous. Germline V CDR1 and CDR2: SGDLS, YYNGEE. The CDR3 totals 13 residues. V was cut by 2 bases and J by 4 bases, with 9 bases left in between. CDR3 region: CASSVSGAYGYTF. The CDR3 DNA reads as TGTGCCAGCAGCGTCAGCGGAGCCTATGGCTACACCTTC.

This clone was counted only a few times. The chain links TRBV6-1 to TRBJ1-3; weak D call: TRBD1 (6 bases). The CDR3 length is 11 residues. V was pared by 8 bases and J by 9 bases, with 11 bases between. The germline V gene encodes CDR1 MNHNS and CDR2 SASEGT. The CDR3: CASGGGGTIYF. The CDR3 DNA follows: TGTGCCAGCGGGGGAGGGGGCACCATATATTTT.

This chain connects TRBV5-6 to TRBJ1-1; D perhaps matches TRBD1 (5 bases). Between the trimmed V and J ends, which lost 2 bases and 4 bases, there was a span of 18 bases. Germline CDR1 is SGHDT and CDR2 is YYEEEE. The CDR3 extends over 16 amino acids. CDR3 protein: CASSFGWGVGSTEAFF. For the CDR3, the DNA is TGTGCCAGCAGCTTCGGGTGGGGGGTTGGATCCACTGAAGCTTTCTTT.

The chain joins TRBV27 to TRBJ2-7, with D maybe TRBD2 (6 bases). This CDR3 is 18 amino acids long. Per the germline V gene, CDR1 is MNHEY and CDR2 is SMNVEV (reference sequence). V gave up 3 bases and J gave up 1 base, with 22 bases separating them. CDR3 nucleotide sequence: TGTGCCAGCAGTTTTCGGGGACCTGGGGGGTTTTTATCCTACGAGCAGTACTTC. Its protein is CASSFRGPGGFLSYEQYF.

The sample holds one count of this clone. The rearrangement links TRBV18 to TRBJ1-1; weak D call: TRBD1 (6 bases). In germline, CDR1 is KGHSH, CDR2 LQKENI. V was trimmed by 1 base and J by 1 base, leaving 19 bases between them. This CDR3 spans 18 amino acids. The CDR3 loop is CASSPRLLKGQRNTEAFF. As DNA, the CDR3 is TGTGCCAGCTCACCACGTCTTCTTAAAGGACAGAGGAACACTGAAGCTTTCTTT.

This clone was counted a few times. The J gene is TRBJ2-3, the V gene TRBV2; the D gene is possibly TRBD2 (6 bases). Looked up from germline, CDR1 is SNHLY and CDR2 is FYNNEI. V gave up 8 bases and J gave up 1 base, with 13 bases separating them. This CDR3 comprises 14 residues. The CDR3 DNA is TGTGCCAGCGGGGCGACTAGTGGCACAGATACGCAGTATTTT. Protein sequence: CASGATSGTDTQYF.

V gene TRBV28 combines with J gene TRBJ2-7, with 8 positions matching TRBD1. The CDR3 consists of 16 residues. Per germline, CDR1 MDHEN and CDR2 SYDVKM. V dropped 3 bases and J dropped 9; count of bases not matched to a gene: 16. CDR3: CASSLEWGTGAVGQYF. CDR3 DNA sequence: TGTGCCAGCAGTTTGGAGTGGGGGACAGGCGCGGTGGGGCAGTACTTC.

The rearrangement uses TRBV7-8 and TRBJ2-1; D unclear. CDR1 is SGHVS and CDR2 is FQNEAQ in the germline V gene. The ends were cut back, 3 bases at V and 0 bases at J, with 9 bases in the middle. The CDR3 length is 15 residues. As DNA, the CDR3 is TGTGCCAGCAGCTTGAGAGAGAGCTCCTACAATGAGCAGTTCTTC. This translates into CASSLRESSYNEQFF. The full variable domain, rest sourced from reference TRBV7-8 and TRBJ2-1, is GAGVSQSPRYKVAKRGQDVALRCDPISGHVSLFWYQQALGQGPEFLTYFQNEAQLDKSGLPSDRFFAERPEGSVSTLKIQRTQQEDSAVYLCASSLRESSYNEQFFGPGTRLTVL.

Only a few counts were recorded for this clone. The chain carries TRBV5-1 and TRBJ2-7, with 8 bases aligning to TRBD2. The CDR3 sequence is 16 residues long. Germline loops: CDR1 SGHRS, CDR2 YFSETQ. J gave up 3 bases and V 0 bases, and 8 bases lay outside the gene matches. CDR3 in amino acids: CASSLAGLAGYYEQYF. CDR3 DNA: TGCGCCAGCAGCTTGGCGGGGCTAGCGGGTTACTACGAGCAGTACTTC.

V is TRBV30 and J is TRBJ1-5; no clear D gene. The CDR3 loop spans 13 amino acids. CDR1 and CDR2 from the germline V gene are GTSNPN and SVGIG (reference sequence). The V end lost 2 bases, the J end lost 2 bases, and 7 bases lay between the germline ends. CDR3 protein: CAWSPRGNQPQHF. In DNA form, the CDR3 reads TGTGCCTGGAGTCCCCGGGGCAATCAGCCCCAGCATTTT.

V and J are TRBV6-4 and TRBJ2-1; TRBD2 matches at 8 bases. There are 15 residues in the CDR3. V lost 3 bases, J lost 10 bases, and 11 bases stayed unmatched. Per the germline V gene, CDR1 is MRHNA and CDR2 is SNTAGT. The CDR3 spells CASSELSGSLSEQFF. CDR3 nucleotides: TGTGCCAGCAGTGAATTGAGCGGGAGTTTATCGGAGCAGTTCTTC.

The chain recombines TRBV19 with TRBJ2-5; 11 bases agree with TRBD2. V lost 5 bases and J lost 3; bases outside the gene matches: 11. This CDR3 comprises 17 residues. Per germline, CDR1 LNHDA and CDR2 SQIVND (reference sequence). In DNA form, the CDR3 reads TGTGCCAGTAGTCCACGAACTAGCGGGAGAGAAAAAGAGACCCAGTACTTC. Its translation is CASSPRTSGREKETQYF. The variable domain in full, with the rest retrieved from reference TRBV19 and TRBJ2-5, is DGGITQSPKYLFRKEGQNVTLSCEQNLNHDAMYWYRQDPGQGLRLIYYSQIVNDFQKGDIAEGYSVSREKKESFPLTVTSAQKNPTAFYLCASSPRTSGREKETQYFGPGTRLLVL.